This T cell receptor beta chain is from a study of response to subunit inactivated influenza vaccine. General observations from the study: It was suggested by the authors that few new T cells are recruited by each seasonal influenza vaccination.

A note on this clonotype: What it binds is not known.

The V gene end was trimmed by 1 base and the J gene end by 5 bases; junction bases not matched to a gene: 7. Per the germline V gene, CDR1 is SGHRS and CDR2 is YFSETQ. The CDR3 runs 15 residues. TCRdb called the RT-PCR reads again in MiXCR, with one record for every CDR3 protein. In the table there are around 480,000 distinct CDR3 sequences, approximately 15% of which are singletons. The specimen was CD4+ T cells sorted from PBMCs, collected approximately 25 months after vaccination. The clonotype originates from a man between 50 and 75 years old who received an inactivated influenza vaccine. The V call is TRBV5-1, the J call TRBJ2-5, with 8 bases identical to TRBD1. For the CDR3, the DNA is TGCGCCAGCAGCTTGCAGGGGGCTTCGGAGGAGACCCAGTACTTC. Its translation: CASSLQGASEETQYF.